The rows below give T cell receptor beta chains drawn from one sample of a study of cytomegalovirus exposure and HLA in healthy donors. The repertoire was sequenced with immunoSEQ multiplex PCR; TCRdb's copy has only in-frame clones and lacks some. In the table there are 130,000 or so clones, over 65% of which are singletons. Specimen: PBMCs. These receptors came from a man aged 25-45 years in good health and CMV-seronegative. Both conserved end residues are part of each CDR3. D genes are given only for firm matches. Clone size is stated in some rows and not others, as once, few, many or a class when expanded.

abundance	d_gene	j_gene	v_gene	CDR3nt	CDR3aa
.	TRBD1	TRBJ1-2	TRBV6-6	TGTGCCAGCAGTCTGGACAGGGTGGCCTATGGCTACACCTTC	CASSLDRVAYGYTF
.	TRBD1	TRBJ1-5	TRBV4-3	TGCGCCAGCAGTCTCGGACAGGGCGGACAGCCCCAGCATTTT	CASSLGQGGQPQHF
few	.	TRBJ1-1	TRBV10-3	TGTGCCATCAGTGACCCCTCTGTCGCCCCTACCCCTGAAGCTTTCTTT	CAISDPSVAPTPEAFF
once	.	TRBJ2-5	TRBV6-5	TGTGCCAGCACGGGGGCTAGCGGCAGGGAGACCCAGTACTTC	CASTGASGRETQYF
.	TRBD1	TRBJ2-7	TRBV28	TGTGCCAGCAGTTTAGTGGTGAGACAGGGGAGGTACGAGCAGTACTTC	CASSLVVRQGRYEQYF
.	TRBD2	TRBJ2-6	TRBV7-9	TGTGCCAGCAGCCCAACTCTGGTACTAGCGGGATCTGGGGCCAACGTCCTGACTTTC	CASSPTLVLAGSGANVLTF
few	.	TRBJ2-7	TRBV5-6	TGTGCCAGCAGCTTGAGGAGCGAGCAGTACTTC	CASSLRSEQYF
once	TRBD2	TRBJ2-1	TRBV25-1	TGTGCCAGCAGTCTAGCGGGGACCTCCTACAATGAGCAGTTCTTC	CASSLAGTSYNEQFF
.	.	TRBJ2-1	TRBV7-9	TGTGCCAGCAGCTCGGAGACAGTCCCTGGCAATGAGCAGTTCTTC	CASSSETVPGNEQFF
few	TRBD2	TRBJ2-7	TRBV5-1	TGCGCCAGCAGCTTGGCGATGGGGGGGTACGAGCAGTACTTC	CASSLAMGGYEQYF
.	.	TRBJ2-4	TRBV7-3	TGTGCCAGCAGCTTAGGGGGCGGTACCAAAAACATTCAGTACTTC	CASSLGGGTKNIQYF
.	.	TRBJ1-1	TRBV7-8	TGTGCCAGCAGCCAGGAGGCTGTCCTGAACACTGAAGCTTTCTTT	CASSQEAVLNTEAFF
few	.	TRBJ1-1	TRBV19	TGTGCCAGTAGTGGAAGAGGGAACACTGAAGCTTTCTTT	CASSGRGNTEAFF
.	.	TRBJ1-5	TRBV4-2	TGTGCCAGCAGCCAAGATACAGGGAAGGATCAGCCCCAGCATTTT	CASSQDTGKDQPQHF